The clone carrying this T cell receptor beta chain was detected many times. Its antigen is undetermined. The sample belongs to a study of regulatory T cells in long-lasting Graves disease. Overall study findings and caveats: TRBV28, TRBJ1-2 and TRBJ2-5 were segments that persistent disease favored.

The V gene lost 6 bases and the J gene lost 5 bases, with 14 bases spanning the gap. CDR1 is MDHEN, CDR2 SYDVKM, per germline. The CDR3 runs 13 residues. Time point specified: persistent/refractory GD, antithyroid drugs over 5 years with positive TRAb. PBMC-extracted RNA yielded the TCR library. Libraries of TCR beta came from iRepertoire HTBI primers plus Arm-PCR of CDR3 regions. TCRdb processed the multiplex PCR reads anew with MiXCR; each CDR3 protein has one entry. The profile shows about 470,000 distinct CDR3 sequences, less than 25% of them singletons. This sequence joins TRBV28 and TRBJ2-7; weak D call: TRBD2 (6 bases). Sequenced here: peripheral blood mononuclear cells (PBMCs), sampled when the disease was refractory, from a patient treated with antithyroid drugs. This TCR was recovered from a female donor with Graves disease. The CDR3 here is CASSPPSGDEQYF. The CDR3 region has the DNA TGTGCCAGCAGCCCCCCGTCGGGAGACGAGCAGTACTTC.